This entry lists 28 T cell receptor beta chains sequenced from one sample in a study of T cell repertoires in cytomegalovirus infection. TCRdb independently ran MiXCR on the reads; one entry per CDR3 protein. The sample yields 100,000 or so distinct CDR3 sequences, about 25% seen once. The sequenced sample consisted of CD8+ T cells from PBMCs. These receptors originate from a human donor in good health (CMV status not recorded). Some clones in this sample may be carry-over from other donors' samples.

V is TRBV30 and J is TRBJ1-1; D call uncertain. The germline CDR1 and CDR2 sequences are GTSNPN and SVGIG (reference sequence). The CDR3 runs 13 residues. The V end was cut by 1 base, the J end by 2 bases, with 8 bases between. CDR3 DNA: TGTGCCTGGAGTGGGCCCGGAAACACTGAAGCTTTCTTT. This encodes CAWSGPGNTEAFF.

The V call is TRBV5-6, the J call TRBJ2-3; D remains unclear. CDR3 length: 13 residues. Germline CDR1 and CDR2: SGHDT and YYEEEE. V was clipped by 6 bases and J by 3 bases, with 11 bases between them. In nucleotides, the CDR3 is TGTGCCAGCACACCCGCCGGAACAGATACGCAGTATTTT. Amino acids: CASTPAGTDTQYF.

This clonotype was seen more than once but under ten times. CDR3 sequence: CSVEDSPYEQYF. DNA of the CDR3: TGCAGCGTTGAGGACAGTCCCTACGAGCAGTACTTC. The chain has TRBV29-1 and TRBJ2-7; D possibly corresponds to TRBD1 (6 bases). Deletions cut 3 bases from V and 2 bases from J, with 8 bases between. Germline CDR1 SQVTM, CDR2 ANQGSEA. CDR3 length: 12 residues.

This clonotype has at least ten counts. This chain joins TRBV7-7 and TRBJ2-7, with D maybe TRBD1 (5 bases). Trimming removed 1 base from V and 3 bases from J, with 10 bases in between. CDR1 is SSHAT, CDR2 FNYEAQ, per germline (reference sequence). The CDR3 is 14 amino acids. The CDR3 region is CASSLGPGLYEQYF. CDR3 nucleotides: TGTGCCAGCAGCTTAGGCCCAGGGCTCTACGAGCAGTACTTC.

V gene TRBV4-2 combines with J gene TRBJ2-7; D might be TRBD2 (6 bases). Trimming took 1 base from V and 1 from J, leaving 11 bases between them. Per germline, CDR1 LGHNA and CDR2 YNFKEQ. The CDR3 covers 15 residues. The CDR3 reads CASSQVKAGSYEQYF. The DNA for the CDR3 is TGTGCCAGCAGCCAAGTAAAAGCGGGTTCCTACGAGCAGTACTTC.

Written as DNA, the CDR3 is TGTGCCAGCAGTTTATACGCAGGGCTTGGGCAGTACTTC. As protein: CASSLYAGLGQYF. The V gene is TRBV28, the J gene TRBJ2-7; possibly TRBD1 for D (5 bases). This CDR3 is 13 amino acids long. Trimming took off 1 base at V and 9 bases at J, with 13 bases between the two ends. CDR1 and CDR2 (germline): MDHEN, SYDVKM.

The chain links TRBV29-1 to TRBJ2-3; a weak D match, TRBD2 (5 bases). Germline CDR1 is SQVTM and CDR2 is ANQGSEA. The CDR3 runs to 17 residues. The CDR3 DNA follows: TGCGGCGCCTTTCACCGAGCTAGCAACCCTAGCACAGATACGCAGTATTTT. Its protein product is CGAFHRASNPSTDTQYF.

This clonotype has a handful of counts. This chain connects TRBV20-1 to TRBJ2-2; a weak D match, TRBD1 (6 bases). Looked up from germline, CDR1 is DFQATT and CDR2 is SNEGSKA (reference sequence). CDR3 length: 16 amino acids. Between the trimmed V and J ends, which lost 3 bases and 0 bases, there was a span of 14 bases. The CDR3 DNA is TGCAGTGCTAGGCCGAGGGGGACACCGAACACCGGGGAGCTGTTTTTT. It translates to CSARPRGTPNTGELFF.

This clonotype was seen a handful of times. This sequence joins TRBV7-3 and TRBJ1-1; 12 bases agree with TRBD1. The germline V gene has CDR1 SGHTA and CDR2 FQGTGA. The trim removed 5 bases at V and 5 bases at J, leaving 3 bases unmatched. The CDR3 sequence is 14 residues long. CDR3 bases: TGTGCCAGCAGCCCGGGACAGGGGGCAACTGAAGCTTTCTTT. Its protein is CASSPGQGATEAFF.

This clonotype was detected only once. This rearrangement joins TRBV18 to TRBJ1-2, with 8 bases lining up with TRBD1. The CDR3 is 15 residues long. Per the germline V gene, CDR1 is KGHSH and CDR2 is LQKENI. Trimming at V came to 2 bases and at J to 4 bases, leaving 6 bases not matched to a gene. Here the CDR3 DNA reads TGTGCCAGCTCACCAGTGGACAGGGCGGCCTATGGCTACACCTTC. Its protein product is CASSPVDRAAYGYTF.

The sample holds many counts of this clonotype. The CDR3 nucleotides read TGCAGTGCTCCGATCCTAGAGAGGCTAGCGGGCTACGAGCAGTACTTC. Its translation: CSAPILERLAGYEQYF. The chain combines TRBV20-1 with TRBJ2-7, with TRBD2 matching over 8 bases. The V gene end was trimmed by 5 bases and the J gene end by 3 bases; junction bases not matched to a gene: 15. CDR3 length: 16 residues. Germline V gene lookup returns CDR1 DFQATT and CDR2 SNEGSKA (reference sequence).

This clonotype was seen ten or more times. The rearrangement joins TRBV7-2 to TRBJ2-2; no reliable D call. Germline CDR1 is SGHTA and CDR2 is FQGNSA. The CDR3 extends over 13 amino acids. The ends were cut back, 2 bases at V and 8 bases at J, with 9 bases in the middle. The CDR3 here is CASSLTMTGELFF. For the CDR3, the DNA is TGTGCCAGCAGCTTAACCATGACTGGGGAGCTGTTTTTT.

The gene calls are TRBV12-3 or TRBV12-4 and TRBJ2-2; the D is unclear. This CDR3 has 11 amino acids. The V and J ends lost 4 bases and 7 bases respectively, with 4 bases between them. The chain's CDR3 is CASSSVGELFF. DNA for the CDR3: TGTGCCAGCAGTTCAGTCGGGGAGCTGTTTTTT.

This clonotype was found a few times. In DNA form, the CDR3 reads TGTGCCAGCAGCCCGGGACAGGGACGAGTGCATCAGCCCCAGCATTTT. Its translation is CASSPGQGRVHQPQHF. The chain links TRBV14 to TRBJ1-5; TRBD1 matches 9 bases. With V trimmed by 4 bases and J by 5 bases, 9 bases remained unmatched. Germline V gene sequence: CDR1 SGHDN, CDR2 FVKESK. There are 16 residues in the CDR3. Supplemented by reference TRBV14 and TRBJ1-5, the full variable domain reads EAGVTQFPSHSVIEKGQTVTLRCDPISGHDNLYWYRRVMGKEIKFLLHFVKESKQDESGMPNNRFLAERTGGTYSTLKVQPAELEDSGVYFCASSPGQGRVHQPQHFGDGTRLSIL.

V gene TRBV6-2 or TRBV6-3 combines with J gene TRBJ2-4; 9 nucleotides align to TRBD2. Germline assignment: CDR1 MNHEY and CDR2 SVGEGT. J gave up 6 bases and V 0 bases, and 9 bases lay outside the gene matches. CDR3 length equals 17 residues. The CDR3 loop reads CASSYSSAGLALNIQYF. The CDR3, as DNA: TGTGCCAGCAGTTACTCGTCCGCGGGACTAGCCCTAAACATTCAGTACTTC.

J is TRBJ2-1 and V is TRBV29-1; tentative D call: TRBD2 (7 bases). Germline V gene sequence: CDR1 SQVTM, CDR2 ANQGSEA. V shed 5 bases and J shed 9 bases, with 20 bases lying between them. The CDR3 length is 14 residues. CDR3 residues: CSVPEGGASAEQFF. The CDR3 nucleotides read TGCAGCGTTCCAGAAGGGGGGGCATCAGCTGAGCAGTTCTTC.

The V gene is TRBV28, the J gene TRBJ2-5, with 9 bases fitting TRBD2. The J segment lost 2 bases and the V segment lost 2 bases, leaving 12 bases of the junction unmatched. The length of the CDR3 is 18 residues. Germline V lookup: CDR1 MDHEN, CDR2 SYDVKM. CDR3 sequence: CASSLSFTKLAGQETQYF. As DNA, the CDR3 is TGTGCCAGCAGTTTAAGTTTTACGAAGCTAGCGGGACAAGAGACCCAGTACTTC.

This clonotype has a handful of counts. This rearrangement joins TRBV5-6 to TRBJ2-5; TRBD1 might be the D (5 bases). This CDR3 is built from 17 residues. V shed 4 bases and J shed 1 base, with 20 bases lying between them. The germline gives CDR1 SGHDT, CDR2 YYEEEE. Written as DNA, the CDR3 is TGTGCCAGCAGCGAAGCAGGGTCCGGCCGCCGCCAAGAGACCCAGTACTTC. This encodes CASSEAGSGRRQETQYF. Looking up the rest from reference TRBV5-6 and TRBJ2-5 gives the full variable domain: DAGVTQSPTHLIKTRGQQVTLRCSPKSGHDTVSWYQQALGQGPQFIFQYYEEEERQRGNFPDRFSGHQFPNYSSELNVNALLLGDSALYLCASSEAGSGRRQETQYFGPGTRLLVL.

The chain uses TRBV13 and TRBJ2-1; 8 bases match TRBD2. Per germline, CDR1 PRHDT and CDR2 FYEKMQ (reference sequence). The CDR3 is 16 amino acids. Unmatched junction bases numbered 9, after V lost 3 bases and J lost 5 bases. CDR3 in amino acids: CASSFNLAGGDNEQFF. In DNA form, the CDR3 reads TGTGCCAGCAGCTTCAATCTGGCGGGAGGAGACAATGAGCAGTTCTTC. Full variable domain (rest looked up from reference TRBV13 and TRBJ2-1): AAGVIQSPRHLIKEKRETATLKCYPIPRHDTVYWYQQGPGQDPQFLISFYEKMQSDKGSIPDRFSAQQFSDYHSELNMSSLELGDSALYFCASSFNLAGGDNEQFFGPGTRLTVL.

This sequence joins TRBV4-3 and TRBJ1-1, with a weak D call TRBD1 (6 bases). Germline CDR1 LGHNA, CDR2 YSLEER. The CDR3 runs 14 residues. Trimming pared 3 bases from V and 4 bases from J, leaving 12 bases between. The CDR3 loop reads CASSHREGGTEAFF. CDR3 bases: TGCGCCAGCAGCCACCGTGAGGGGGGCACTGAAGCTTTCTTT.

There are many counts of this clonotype. The chain is built from TRBV30 and TRBJ2-1; TRBD2 matches 7 bases. Trimming cost V 0 bases and J 4 bases; bases outside gene matches: 6. This CDR3 spans 15 amino acids. The germline V gene has CDR1 GTSNPN and CDR2 SVGIG (reference sequence). The CDR3 DNA reads as TGTGCCTGGAGTGTCGGAGCGGGACCTTACAATGAGCAGTTCTTC. It yields the protein CAWSVGAGPYNEQFF.

This clonotype was seen repeatedly, ten times or more. The V gene is TRBV7-8, the J gene TRBJ2-1; D call uncertain. The CDR3 runs to 16 residues. The germline V gene encodes CDR1 SGHVS and CDR2 FQNEAQ. The V end was cut by 1 base, the J end by 0 bases, with 10 bases between. The CDR3, as DNA: TGTGCCAGCAGCTTAGGATCTGGTGGCTCCTACAATGAGCAGTTCTTC. The encoded protein is CASSLGSGGSYNEQFF.

This clonotype has at least ten counts. The chain joins TRBV7-9 to TRBJ1-3, with TRBD1 as a possible D gene (5 bases). Germline assignment: CDR1 SEHNR and CDR2 FQNEAQ (reference sequence). The V end was cut by 5 bases, the J end by 2 bases, with 10 bases between. The CDR3 length is 14 residues. The CDR3 reads CASSIGTTGNTIYF. The CDR3 DNA is TGTGCCAGCAGCATAGGGACGACTGGAAACACCATATATTTT. The entire variable domain, with the rest obtained from reference TRBV7-9 and TRBJ1-3, is as follows: DTGVSQNPRHKITKRGQNVTFRCDPISEHNRLYWYRQTLGQGPEFLTYFQNEAQLEKSRLLSDRFSAERPKGSFSTLEIQRTEQGDSAMYLCASSIGTTGNTIYFGEGSWLTVV.

The chain joins TRBV27 to TRBJ1-5; D might be TRBD1 (6 bases). CDR3 length equals 15 residues. Trimming pared 4 bases from V and 0 bases from J, leaving 10 bases between. Germline CDR1 is MNHEY and CDR2 is SMNVEV (reference sequence). The CDR3 DNA reads TGTGCCAGCAGTTCGGACAGCTTTAGCAATCAGCCCCAGCATTTT. It translates to CASSSDSFSNQPQHF.

This clonotype occurred many times. This rearrangement joins TRBV6-5 to TRBJ1-1; TRBD1 matches 7 bases. The CDR3 is 14 amino acids. J gave up 8 bases and V 4 bases, and 10 bases lay outside the gene matches. Germline CDR1 and CDR2: MNHEY and SVGAGI. CDR3 bases: TGTGCCAGCAGTTCGCCTTTGACAGGGTCCGAAGCTTTCTTT. Translating it yields CASSSPLTGSEAFF.

This clonotype came up a few times. The V call is TRBV4-3, the J call TRBJ1-2, with a possible D match to TRBD1 (6 bases). The CDR3 loop spans 15 amino acids. V was trimmed by 0 bases and J by 6 bases, leaving 14 bases between them. From germline, CDR1 is LGHNA and CDR2 YSLEER. The DNA of the CDR3 is TGCGCCAGCAGCCAAGACATAGGGGGAGAGGATGGCTACACCTTC. It is translated as CASSQDIGGEDGYTF.

This clonotype showed up many times. The chain recombines TRBV7-2 with TRBJ2-3; TRBD2 aligns across 8 bases. Looked up from germline, CDR1 is SGHTA and CDR2 is FQGNSA. J gave up 2 bases and V 3 bases, and 4 bases lay outside the gene matches. The length of the CDR3 is 15 residues. In DNA form, the CDR3 reads TGTGCCAGCAGCTTTACTAGCGGAGACACAGATACGCAGTATTTT. Its protein product is CASSFTSGDTDTQYF.

The chain's CDR3 is CASSPVVFREVSSYEQYF. The DNA for the CDR3 is TGTGCCAGCAGCCCCGTAGTGTTTCGGGAAGTATCATCCTACGAGCAGTACTTC. V and J are TRBV7-6 and TRBJ2-7, with D possibly matching TRBD2 (5 bases). The V end lost 5 bases, the J end lost 1 base, and 24 bases lay between the germline ends. The length of the CDR3 is 18 residues. The germline CDR1 and CDR2 sequences are SGHVS and FNYEAQ.